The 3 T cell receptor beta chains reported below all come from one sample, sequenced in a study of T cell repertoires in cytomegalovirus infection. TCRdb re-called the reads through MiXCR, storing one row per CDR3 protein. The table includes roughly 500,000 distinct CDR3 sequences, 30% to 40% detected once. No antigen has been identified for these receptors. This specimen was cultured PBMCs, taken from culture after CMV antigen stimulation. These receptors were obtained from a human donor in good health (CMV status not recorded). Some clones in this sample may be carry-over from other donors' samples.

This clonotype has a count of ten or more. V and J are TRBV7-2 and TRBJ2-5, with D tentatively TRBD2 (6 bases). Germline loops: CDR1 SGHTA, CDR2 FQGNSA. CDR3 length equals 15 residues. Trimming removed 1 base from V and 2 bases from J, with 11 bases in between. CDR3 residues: CASSLVVSGQETQYF. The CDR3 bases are TGTGCCAGCAGCTTAGTAGTTAGCGGACAAGAGACCCAGTACTTC.

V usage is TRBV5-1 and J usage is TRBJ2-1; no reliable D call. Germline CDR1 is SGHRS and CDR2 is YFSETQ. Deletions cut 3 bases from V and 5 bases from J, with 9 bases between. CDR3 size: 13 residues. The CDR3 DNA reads TGCGCCAGCAGCTGGAACGTAGACAATGAGCAGTTCTTC. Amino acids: CASSWNVDNEQFF. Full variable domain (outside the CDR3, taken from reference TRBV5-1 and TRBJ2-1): KAGVTQTPRYLIKTRGQQVTLSCSPISGHRSVSWYQQTPGQGLQFLFEYFSETQRNKGNFPGRFSGRQFSNSRSEMNVSTLELGDSALYLCASSWNVDNEQFFGPGTRLTVL.

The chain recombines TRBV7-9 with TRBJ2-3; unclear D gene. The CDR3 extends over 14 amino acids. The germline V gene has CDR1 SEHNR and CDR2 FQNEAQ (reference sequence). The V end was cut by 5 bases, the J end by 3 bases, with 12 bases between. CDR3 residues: CASSLSTQTDTQYF. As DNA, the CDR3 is TGTGCCAGCAGCCTCAGCACCCAGACAGATACGCAGTATTTT.